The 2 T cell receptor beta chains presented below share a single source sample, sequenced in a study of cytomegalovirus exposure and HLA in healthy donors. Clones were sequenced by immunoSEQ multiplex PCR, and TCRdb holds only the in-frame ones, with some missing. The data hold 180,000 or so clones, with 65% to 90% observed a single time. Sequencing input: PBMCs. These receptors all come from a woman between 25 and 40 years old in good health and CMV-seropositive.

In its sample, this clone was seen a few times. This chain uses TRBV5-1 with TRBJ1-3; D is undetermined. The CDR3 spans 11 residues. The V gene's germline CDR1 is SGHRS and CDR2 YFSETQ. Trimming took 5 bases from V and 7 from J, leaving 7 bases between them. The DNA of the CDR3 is TGCGCCAGCAGAGAGTCGAACACCATATATTTT. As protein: CASRESNTIYF.

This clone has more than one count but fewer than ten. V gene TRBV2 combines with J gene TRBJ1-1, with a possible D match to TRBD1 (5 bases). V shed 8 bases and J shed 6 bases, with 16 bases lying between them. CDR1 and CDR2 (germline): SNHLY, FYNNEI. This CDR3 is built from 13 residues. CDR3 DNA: TGTGCCAGCGGGGCAGGCGAGCTGGCTGAAGCTTTCTTT. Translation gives CASGAGELAEAFF.